This entry concerns a single T cell receptor (beta chain). Its binding antigen is unknown. No much larger clone is present one base from it, and per-base qualities are unavailable. This specimen belongs to a study of cytomegalovirus exposure and HLA in healthy donors (dated by TCRdb to about 2017). Broadly, across the study: An earlier analysis of approximately 550 of the donors reported 276 Gb of sequence data and 117 million unique TCR beta sequences from 150 million to 200 million T cells. An early release covering about 600 HLA-typed donors comprised 250 to 350 gigabases of sequencing data and about 90 million unique TCR sequences. Alongside the repertoire data, information on donor age, sex, ethnicity and CMV serostatus was compiled. Of the roughly 410 genotyped donors, 80% to 90% were placed in the genetic ancestry cluster associated with self-reported Caucasian donors. In addition to the first cohort of about 650 subjects, a separate validation cohort of around 110 different subjects was used. To predict cytomegalovirus infection status, the study combined high-throughput TCR immunosequencing, statistical association of individual TCRs with disease status, and machine learning. Because of strong linkage in the cohort, a handful of DR-DQ haplotypes were treated as single units for association and clustering. The study profiled the T cell repertoires of approximately 700 subjects by immunosequencing and related them to cytomegalovirus serostatus. Across roughly 420 genotyped donors of the cohort, an average of 235,054 unique TCR beta nucleotide sequences per donor were sequenced, and roughly 20% of those sequences were non-productive. All discovery cohort repertoires had been generated on a single sequencing platform. The later analysis used no new phenotypic data to find candidate immune exposures, relying instead on TCR beta sequences and their occurrence across donors. Typing coverage varied by locus: 629-630 donors for A, B, C, DRB1 and DQB1; approximately 560 for DQA1; over 600 for DPA1; about 450 for DPB1. A later genetic analysis took genome-wide SNP genotypes for about three fifths of the roughly 700 donors and used that subset as a discovery cohort. The study aimed to test whether cataloging public T cell receptors could reveal signatures of past pathogen exposure. A later analysis re-analyzed previously published TCR beta repertoires from hundreds of donors and added high-resolution HLA genotyping to study TCR occurrence patterns. Both class I and class II loci were covered by HLA typing, at four-digit resolution. To decide whether each TCR beta V gene segment behaved as functional or pseudogenic, an earlier analysis of some 570 of the donors relied on high-throughput TCR beta sequencing.

The cohort comprised under 700 healthy bone marrow donors. At the time of sampling, every cohort member was nominally healthy, though immune exposures that went unrecorded were likely present. The donor was CMV seronegative and belonged to the group of 352 seronegative cohort members. Each donor provided a peripheral blood sample, and peripheral blood mononuclear cells were used for TCR beta sequencing. Genomic DNA extraction from the blood cell samples was performed with the Qiagen DNeasy Blood Extraction Kit. Inclusive of the bounding cysteine and phenylalanine, the CDR3 is 17 residues long. The only DNA kept is the CDR3, 51 bases in frame from the first base. According to the germline V gene, CDR1 reads SGHRS and CDR2 reads YFSETQ. The V end loses 4 bases and the J end loses 3 bases, and a stretch of 17 bases separates them. Libraries were constructed by the immunoSEQ multiplex PCR assay. For the multiplex PCR, a mixture combining 60 forward primers for TCR Vbeta segments and 13 reverse primers for TCR Jbeta segments was used. The CDR3 region of rearranged TCR beta genes was amplified from genomic DNA with a multiplex PCR assay. On the Illumina HiSeq System, the amplified TCR beta libraries were sequenced as 87-base-pair reads. The paper's data handling went like this. A later analysis tallied 75 million to 95 million unique TCR beta chains across the 666 repertoires, and some 10 million of those chains were shared by two or more donors. To remove PCR and sequencing errors, raw reads were error-corrected and collapsed into unique sequences using a nearest-neighbor algorithm that merged closely related sequences. Alignment of CDR3 sequences to IMGT reference sequences was used to assign V, D and J gene segments. Each retained sequence needed at least a six-nucleotide match to both a V gene segment and a J gene segment. A rearrangement counted as productive if the CDR3 had no stop codons and remained in frame with V and J, and every other rearrangement counted as non-productive. CDR3 was defined by IMGT convention, running from the second conserved V-encoded cysteine to the conserved J-encoded phenylalanine. The earlier analysis of about 500 of the donors excluded sequences that lacked an unambiguous match to a single V gene segment. An earlier analysis of over 450 of the donors classified V segments as functional when productive rearrangements were above 56.7% and as segregating when the standard deviation between donors was above 5%. A statistical classification framework was built to diagnose cytomegalovirus status from the catalog of TCR beta chain sequences. V and J gene assignment, in a later analysis, came from comparing TCR nucleotide sequences with IMGT/GENE-DB human TR gene sequences. Using the TCRdist pipeline, a later analysis assigned CDR3 sequences along with most-parsimonious VDJ recombination scenarios. In a later analysis, every TCR beta chain was defined by the combination of its CDR3 amino acid sequence and its V-gene family, and reads without a unique V-gene family were dropped. In a later analysis, 550 to 650 highly shared, low-generation-probability nucleotide sequences were removed to address suspected cross-contamination and a sequencing artifact. In a later analysis, a clonal expansion index for each public chain was calculated from normalized within-repertoire ranks of inferred template counts. In a later analysis, generation probabilities were computed using a VDJ recombination model fitted to out-of-frame rearrangements, and the results were checked against IGoR. In a later analysis, hypergeometric tests were used to score TCR-TCR, TCR-HLA and TCR-CMV co-occurrence, with a repertoire-size bias correction applied to TCR pairs. A later analysis estimated false discovery rates by permuting HLA or CMV assignments 20 times. In a later analysis, co-occurring TCRs were grouped with DBSCAN, and TCRdist sequence similarity was added when clustering was performed within HLA-allele-positive subsets. Repertoires with fewer than 30,000 or more than 120,000 public chains, plus five repertoires with anomalous nucleotide sharing, were excluded from co-occurrence clustering. TCRdb carries this immuneACCESS record with in-frame sequences only. Its versions omit some clonotypes, under half of them owing to an unresolved V gene in the studies checked, with the rest unexplained. V and J calls and clone size come straight from that table; D and trimming were deduced from the DNA. For this sample there are under 200,000 clones; roughly four fifths appear just once. Approximately 2.3% of the sample lies in the top ten.

Overall study outcomes, separate from this receptor: The authors suggested that the approach could potentially be generalized to other disease states and immunological phenotypes. A cluster of highly shared sequence variants was judged likely to be a technical artifact of the sequencing pipeline. Presence/absence analyses assumed roughly uniform sequencing depth across donors, an assumption that may not hold. Cytomegalovirus status was reported to be diagnosed by the classifier with high specificity and sensitivity in both the original and validation cohorts. Across donors, most TCR sequences were observed very rarely, whereas some public TCRs were present in many individuals. The cohort was sequenced for TCR beta chains only, and without alpha or paired-chain data the features that could be detected were limited. Linkage disequilibrium might explain the correlated functional status among segregating V segments, but an unknown experimental factor could not be excluded. In an earlier analysis of some 500 of the donors, most TCR beta V segments were observed in productive rearrangements about 90% or about 30% of the time, broadly matching IMGT annotations. A later analysis found that most CMV-associated TCR beta chains appeared HLA-restricted, with HLA associations seemingly driven largely by CMV exposure. A later analysis found that HLA-associated TCR beta chains were more clonally expanded and had lower generation probabilities than equally common non-associated chains. For the cohort, immune exposure information was limited to CMV serostatus. Three of the identified cytomegalovirus-associated TCR beta chains were confirmed in vitro to be specific for cytomegalovirus antigens. A later genetic analysis reported fewer N-insertions in productive TCRs among donors in an Asian-associated ancestry cluster than the approximately 700-donor mean. Because some donors lacked HLA typing at each locus, the association tests relied only on the typed subset. Because the 87-base-pair reads could not distinguish some IMGT-functional V segments, including TRBV6-2 and TRBV6-3, those segments were excluded. According to a later analysis, parvovirus B19, influenza, CMV and Epstein-Barr virus appeared linked to several top co-occurrence clusters. Strong co-occurrence of HLA alleles, especially DR and DQ, made assigning TCR associations to individual alleles difficult. A further reported finding was that TCR beta sequences accurately predicted the HLA-A and HLA-B alleles for most subjects in the first cohort. Specific HLA alleles were associated with 18,000 or so TCR beta sequences at a false discovery rate of 0.05 in a later analysis. The study listed 164 TCR beta chains as associated with cytomegalovirus. A later analysis found that TCR association rates varied across HLA loci, with DRB1 alleles showing the most associated TCRs and HLA-C alleles the fewest. V-gene and J-gene trimming of TCR beta chains was associated with a missense DCLRE1C variant in a later genetic analysis, and the association was replicated in an independent cohort. Because counts were too low, about 17 rarely observed V segments, including chromosome 9 orphons, were excluded from the earlier analysis of under 650 of the donors.

The clonotype originates from a female donor in good health and CMV-seronegative. The sample consisted of PBMCs. The rearranged segments are TRBV5-1 and TRBJ2-6; a tentative D call is TRBD1 (7 bases match). CDR3 protein: CASSSTLRGVGANVLTF. The nucleotide sequence is TGCGCCAGCAGCAGTACCCTCAGGGGGGTTGGGGCCAACGTCCTGACTTTC.